Below, one T cell receptor (beta chain) is given with its context. This specimen belongs to a study of T-cell reconstitution after alpha-beta-depleted transplantation in children. TCRbeta library preparation incorporated unique molecular identifiers. TCRdb re-derived calls from the PCR reads in MiXCR, one entry per CDR3 protein. The sample shows 600,000 to 800,000 distinct CDR3 sequences, around 13% of them seen only once. V dropped 5 bases and J dropped 7 bases, with 15 bases sitting between them. This CDR3 is 13 amino acids long. The material was PBMCs, obtained before TCRalphabeta/CD19-depleted stem cell transplant. The chain is built from TRBV12-3 or TRBV12-4 and TRBJ2-7, with unresolved D. The sequence derives from a girl aged 2-10 years with congenital amegakaryocytic thrombocytopenia, due to receive a stem cell transplant. The CDR3: CASSPHSRREQYF. Here the CDR3 DNA reads TGTGCCAGCAGTCCCCACAGCCGCAGGGAGCAGTACTTC.